Following are 5 T cell receptor beta chains from one sample sequenced in a study of blood T cells in healthy people across ages. Primers used in a second PCR of roughly 6 to 12 cycles were a sample-barcoded 5' primer and a J-beta primer mix. One entry per CDR3 protein results from TCRdb running MiXCR on the 5' RACE reads. Among some 800,000 distinct CDR3 sequences listed, 20% to 25% were seen once. A further study also used this sample, focusing on T cells of mothers and their children.

Material: blood. These receptors all come from a boy aged 5-17 years in good health.

As for this clonotype: One junction end disagrees with the germline gene, perhaps due to a read error. The chain combines TRBV28 with TRBJ2-5, with TRBD2 matching over 8 bases. Germline CDR1 MDHEN, CDR2 SYDVKM. CDR3 size: 17 residues. As DNA, the CDR3 is TGTACCAGCAGTCCGCAGGGGTTAGCGGGGAAGGGGGAGACCCAGTACTTC. Translated, it gives CTSSPQGLAGKGETQYF. Drawing the rest from reference TRBV28 and TRBJ2-5, the complete variable domain is DVKVTQSSRYLVKRTGEKVFLECVQDMDHENMFWYRQDPGLGLRLIYFSYDVKMKEKGDIPEGYSVSREKKERFSLILESASTNQTSMYLCTSSPQGLAGKGETQYFGPGTRLLVL.

This clonotype was seen only a few times. CDR3 in DNA: TGTGCCAGCAGTTACGAAGGACCTTATAGCAATCAGCCCCAGCATTTT. This translates into CASSYEGPYSNQPQHF. This chain links TRBV6-2 or TRBV6-3 with TRBJ1-5, with D unclear. CDR3 size: 16 residues. Trimming left V 2 bases short and J 0 bases short, with 11 bases between. Germline V CDR1 and CDR2: MNHEY, SVGEGT.

The rearrangement joins TRBV20-1 to TRBJ1-4; D is undetermined. With 4 bases removed from V and 0 bases from J, the gap between germline ends came to 12 bases. Germline loops: CDR1 DFQATT, CDR2 SNEGSKA (reference sequence). This CDR3 spans 15 amino acids. CDR3 amino acids: CSATGRIATNEKLFF. As DNA, the CDR3 is TGCAGTGCTACCGGACGGATAGCAACTAATGAAAAACTGTTTTTT.

The chain links TRBV12-3 or TRBV12-4 to TRBJ2-3, with 7 bases aligning to TRBD1. The ends lost 7 bases at V and 0 bases at J; junction bases unmatched: 4. CDR3 length: 14 residues. The CDR3 here is CASIGGLSTDTQYF. Here the CDR3 DNA reads TGTGCCAGCATAGGGGGCCTCAGCACAGATACGCAGTATTTT.

The rearrangement uses TRBV4-1 and TRBJ1-2; D is unresolved. V was pared by 0 bases and J by 2 bases, with 4 bases between. Germline assignment: CDR1 MGHRA and CDR2 YSYEKL. The CDR3 extends over 13 amino acids. The CDR3 here is CASSQERNYGYTF. In DNA, the CDR3 is TGCGCCAGCAGCCAAGAGAGGAACTATGGCTACACCTTC.